The clone carrying this T cell receptor beta chain was counted many times. Its antigen remains unidentified. The germline V gene encodes CDR1 DFQATT and CDR2 SNEGSKA (reference sequence). The V end lost 6 bases, the J end lost 4 bases, and 21 bases lay between the germline ends. CDR3 length: 15 residues. The data are from a study of post-analysis software for immune sequencing data. Researchers reported that TCR beta cDNA libraries carried unique molecular identifiers. MiXCR was run by TCRdb on the PCR reads, yielding one entry per CDR3 protein. The table lists about 200,000 distinct CDR3 sequences, 29% of them singletons. Study findings and constraints: Roughly five TRBV segments, including TRBV5-6, TRBV5-1 and TRBV20-1, were more frequent in patients than controls.

Sample: blood. The chain employs TRBV20-1 and TRBJ1-2, with D possibly being TRBD1 (5 bases). The clonotype was recovered from a girl aged 2-17 years with multiple sclerosis. Written as DNA, the CDR3 is TGCAGTGCCACCCCGGGTGGGGCTCCCCTCTATGGCTACACCTTC. Translated: CSATPGGAPLYGYTF.